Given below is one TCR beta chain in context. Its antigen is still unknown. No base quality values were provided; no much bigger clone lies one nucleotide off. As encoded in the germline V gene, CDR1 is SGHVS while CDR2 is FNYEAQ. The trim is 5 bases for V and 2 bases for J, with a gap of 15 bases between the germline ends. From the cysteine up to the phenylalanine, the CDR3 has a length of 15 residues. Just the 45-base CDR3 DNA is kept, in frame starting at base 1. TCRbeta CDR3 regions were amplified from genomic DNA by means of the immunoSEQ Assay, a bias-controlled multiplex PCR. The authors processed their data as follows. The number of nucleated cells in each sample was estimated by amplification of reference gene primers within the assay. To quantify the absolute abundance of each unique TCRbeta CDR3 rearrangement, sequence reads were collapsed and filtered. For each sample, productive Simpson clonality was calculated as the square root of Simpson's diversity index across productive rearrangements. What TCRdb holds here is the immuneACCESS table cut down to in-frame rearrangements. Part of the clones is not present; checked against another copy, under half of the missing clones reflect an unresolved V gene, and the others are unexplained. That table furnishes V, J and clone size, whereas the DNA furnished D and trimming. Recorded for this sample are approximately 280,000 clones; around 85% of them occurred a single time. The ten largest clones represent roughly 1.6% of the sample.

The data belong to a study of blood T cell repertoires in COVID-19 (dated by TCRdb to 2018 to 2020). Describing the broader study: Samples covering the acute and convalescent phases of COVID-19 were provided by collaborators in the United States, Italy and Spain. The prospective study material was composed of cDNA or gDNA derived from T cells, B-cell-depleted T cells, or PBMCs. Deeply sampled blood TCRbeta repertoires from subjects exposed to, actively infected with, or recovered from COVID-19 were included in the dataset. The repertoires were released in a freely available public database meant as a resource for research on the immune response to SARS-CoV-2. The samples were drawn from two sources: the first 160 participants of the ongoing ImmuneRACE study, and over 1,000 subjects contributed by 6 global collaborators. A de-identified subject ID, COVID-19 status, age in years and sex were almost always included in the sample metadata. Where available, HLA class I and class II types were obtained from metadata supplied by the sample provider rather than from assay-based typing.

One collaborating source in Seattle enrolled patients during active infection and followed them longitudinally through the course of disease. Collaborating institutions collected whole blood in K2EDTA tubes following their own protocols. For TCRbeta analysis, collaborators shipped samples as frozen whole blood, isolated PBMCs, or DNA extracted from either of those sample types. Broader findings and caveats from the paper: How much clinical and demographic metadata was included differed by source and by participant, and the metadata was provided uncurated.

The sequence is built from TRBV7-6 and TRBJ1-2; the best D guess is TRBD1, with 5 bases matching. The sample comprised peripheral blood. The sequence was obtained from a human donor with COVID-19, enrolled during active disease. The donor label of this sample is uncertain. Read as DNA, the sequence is TGTGCCAGCAGCCCCACCGACAGTCCGAACTATGGCTACACCTTC. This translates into CASSPTDSPNYGYTF.